Only a few counts were recorded for the clone carrying this TCR beta chain. The data stem from a study of blood T cell repertoires in COVID-19. Original data processing: It was from reference gene primer amplification that nucleated cell counts were estimated. Here immunoSEQ multiplex PCR was the method, and the copy in TCRdb shows in-frame clones only, minus some. V, J and clone size were drawn from that table, and D and trimming were deduced from the DNA. In the table there are about 230,000 clones, approximately 84% of which are singletons. Deletions cut 3 bases from V and 0 bases from J, with 12 bases between. This CDR3 comprises 15 residues. CDR1 and CDR2 from the germline V gene are LNHNV and YYDKDF (reference sequence).

The specimen sequenced was peripheral blood. The clonotype comes from a man in his forties or fifties with COVID-19, enrolled during active disease. This chain connects TRBV15 to TRBJ2-7; D might be TRBD2 (5 bases). This chain's CDR3 is CATSRGGLSSYEQYF. The CDR3 coding sequence is TGTGCCACCAGCAGGGGCGGACTGAGCTCCTACGAGCAGTACTTC.